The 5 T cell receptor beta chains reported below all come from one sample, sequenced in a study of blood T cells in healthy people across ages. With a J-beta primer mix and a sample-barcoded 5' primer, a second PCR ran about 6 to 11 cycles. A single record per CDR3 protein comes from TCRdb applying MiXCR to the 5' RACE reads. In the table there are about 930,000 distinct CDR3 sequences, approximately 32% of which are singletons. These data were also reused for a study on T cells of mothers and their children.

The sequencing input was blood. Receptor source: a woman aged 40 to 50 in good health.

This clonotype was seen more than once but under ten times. The CDR3 DNA follows: TGTGCCAGCAGCTTAATACAGGGACACACCGGGGAGCTGTTTTTT. Amino acid sequence: CASSLIQGHTGELFF. This chain uses TRBV7-3 with TRBJ2-2; tentative D call: TRBD1 (6 bases). The CDR3 sequence is 15 residues long. Trimming cost V 1 base and J 3 bases, with 9 bases left between them. Per germline, CDR1 SGHTA and CDR2 FQGTGA.

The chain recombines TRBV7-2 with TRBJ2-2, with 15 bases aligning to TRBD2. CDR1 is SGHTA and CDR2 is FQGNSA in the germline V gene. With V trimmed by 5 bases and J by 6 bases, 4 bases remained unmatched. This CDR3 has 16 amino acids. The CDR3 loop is CASSPGLAGGAGELFF. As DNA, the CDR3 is TGTGCCAGCAGCCCTGGACTAGCGGGGGGGGCCGGGGAGCTGTTTTTT.

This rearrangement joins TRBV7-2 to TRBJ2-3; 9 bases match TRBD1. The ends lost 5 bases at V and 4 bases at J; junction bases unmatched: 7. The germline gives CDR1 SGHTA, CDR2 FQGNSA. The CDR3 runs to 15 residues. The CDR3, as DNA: TGTGCCAGCAGCCCACAGGGGGCGCCCCCAGATACGCAGTATTTT. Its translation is CASSPQGAPPDTQYF.

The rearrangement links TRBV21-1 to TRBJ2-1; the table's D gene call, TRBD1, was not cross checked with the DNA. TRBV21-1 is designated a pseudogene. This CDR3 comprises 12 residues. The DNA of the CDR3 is TGTGCCAGCAGCAAAGGGGCGAATGAGCAGTTCTTC. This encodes CASSKGANEQFF.

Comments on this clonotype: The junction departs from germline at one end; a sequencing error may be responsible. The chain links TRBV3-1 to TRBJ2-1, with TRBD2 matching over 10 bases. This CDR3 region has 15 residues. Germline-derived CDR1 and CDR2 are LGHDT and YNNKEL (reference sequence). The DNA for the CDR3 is TGTGCCAGCAACCAATTTAGCGGGGGGACCGTTGAGCAGTTCTTC. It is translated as CASNQFSGGTVEQFF.